This TCR beta chain was recorded in a study of T cells after yellow fever vaccination. Study-wide findings and caveats: Repertoires obtained by FACS sorting could include abundant clonotypes that entered as contaminants from the bulk population. A large majority of primary-vaccination clones showed up again after the booster (approximately 95% CD4, 75% to 90% CD8).

This clonotype was observed at least ten times. As yet, its antigen is unknown. Synthesis of TCR cDNA relied on 5'RACE template switching, which attached a universal primer site and UMIs. TCRdb used MiXCR to reprocess the 5' RACE reads, holding one entry per CDR3 protein. This sample yields about 140,000 distinct CDR3 sequences, of which 6.5% to 8.5% are seen a single time; approximately 0.78% belongs to the top ten. Per the germline V gene, CDR1 is LGHNA and CDR2 is YSLEER. Trimming removed 1 base at V and 1 base at J, with 10 bases between. The CDR3 length is 15 residues. The starting material was CD4+ T cells sorted from PBMCs, obtained 5 days after the yellow fever booster vaccination. The chain employs TRBV4-3 and TRBJ2-5; D is undetermined. This clonotype was sampled from a man aged 25-45 years who received the YFV17D yellow fever vaccine. Here the CDR3 reads CASSQGPGLQETQYF. DNA of the CDR3: TGCGCCAGCAGCCAAGGCCCCGGGCTCCAAGAGACCCAGTACTTC.